The next 20 T cell receptor beta chains were all read from a single sample in a study of cytomegalovirus exposure and HLA in healthy donors. PCR employed 60 Vbeta and 13 Jbeta primers. Some clones are missing from TCRdb's copy, which holds only in-frame ones; the method was immunoSEQ multiplex PCR. The table records over 150,000 clones, around 68% of them present only once. The sequenced sample was PBMCs. The receptors were gathered from a woman aged 35 to 49 in good health and CMV-seropositive.

Written as DNA, the CDR3 is TGTGCCAGCAGCTTAGGCGGGGGACAGGGGGTACCGATGTCGGGGAACACTGAAGCTTTCTTT. Protein sequence: CASSLGGGQGVPMSGNTEAFF. The chain links TRBV13 to TRBJ1-1; the match to TRBD1 covers 11 bases. Germline-derived CDR1 and CDR2 are PRHDT and FYEKMQ (reference sequence). The ends lost 0 bases at V and 1 base at J; junction bases unmatched: 16. The CDR3 is made up of 21 amino acids.

The DNA for the CDR3 is TGTGCCAGCAGCCAGGGGCTAGCGGGGGGCACTAGCACAGATACGCAGTATTTT. Translation: CASSQGLAGGTSTDTQYF. The chain couples TRBV4-2 to TRBJ2-3, with 11 nucleotides matching TRBD2. This CDR3 has 18 residues. Per the germline V gene, CDR1 is LGHNA and CDR2 is YNFKEQ. Germline trimming cut 3 bases from V and 0 bases from J; bases unmatched to any gene: 8.

The chain has TRBV19 and TRBJ2-7; TRBD1 agrees at 10 bases. The CDR3 has 15 amino acids. Germline CDR1 LNHDA, CDR2 SQIVND (reference sequence). V lost 4 bases to trimming and J lost 2 bases; unmatched junction nucleotides: 5. CDR3 residues: CASSNPGQGTYEQYF. The CDR3 bases are TGTGCCAGTAGTAATCCGGGACAGGGGACCTACGAGCAGTACTTC.

V is TRBV15 and J is TRBJ1-2, with D tentatively TRBD1 (5 bases). The germline gives CDR1 LNHNV, CDR2 YYDKDF (reference sequence). The V gene lost 0 bases and the J gene lost 5 bases, with 16 bases spanning the gap. The CDR3 spans 16 residues. The CDR3 DNA reads TGTGCCACCAGCAGAGAAACGGGGGTGAAGTCGTATGGCTACACCTTC. The encoded protein is CATSRETGVKSYGYTF.

This clone was counted a single time. The genes are TRBV7-2 and TRBJ1-3; D remains unclear. This CDR3 is 14 amino acids long. Deletions cut 5 bases from V and 2 bases from J, with 10 bases between. Germline loops: CDR1 SGHTA, CDR2 FQGNSA. The CDR3 bases are TGTGCCAGCAGCCGCCGGGAAGCTGGAAACACCATATATTTT. It translates to CASSRREAGNTIYF.

This clone was picked up a small number of times. V usage is TRBV18 and J usage is TRBJ2-1, with 7 positions matching TRBD2. The germline CDR1 and CDR2 sequences are KGHSH and LQKENI. The CDR3 has 14 amino acids. After removal of 4 bases from V and 9 bases from J, the junction contained 9 bases not matched to a gene. The CDR3 here is CASSQTDWEGEQFF. The CDR3 nucleotides read TGTGCCAGCTCACAAACCGACTGGGAGGGTGAGCAGTTCTTC.

The rearrangement joins TRBV4-3 to TRBJ1-2, with D possibly TRBD1 on 6 matching bases. The CDR3 sequence is 14 residues long. Germline V gene sequence: CDR1 LGHNA, CDR2 YSLEER. V lost 0 bases and J 14 bases, leaving 19 bases between the germline ends. CDR3 nucleotides: TGCGCCAGCAGCCAAGATGGCGCAGGGGCGCGTTCGACCTTC. Translated: CASSQDGAGARSTF.

The chain uses TRBV7-6 and TRBJ2-6, with D perhaps matching TRBD2 (5 bases). From germline, CDR1 is SGHVS and CDR2 FNYEAQ. CDR3 length: 16 amino acids. Trimming stripped 5 bases from V and 2 bases from J, with 13 bases between. The CDR3 bases are TGTGCCAGCAGCAGAGGGCCGGTGACTGGGGCCAACGTCCTGACTTTC. It codes for CASSRGPVTGANVLTF.

This chain links TRBV5-6 with TRBJ2-1; 10 bases are a match to TRBD2. The V gene's germline CDR1 is SGHDT and CDR2 YYEEEE. Germline trimming cut 6 bases from V and 2 bases from J; bases unmatched to any gene: 8. The CDR3 length is 16 residues. The CDR3 DNA reads TGTGCCAGCATACTAGCGGGATCCGAAACCTACAATGAGCAGTTCTTC. It specifies CASILAGSETYNEQFF.

V gene TRBV7-2 combines with J gene TRBJ2-7, with D hard to call. With 1 base removed from V and 2 bases from J, the gap between germline ends came to 9 bases. The CDR3 extends over 14 amino acids. Germline V gives CDR1 SGHTA, CDR2 FQGNSA. The CDR3 region has the DNA TGTGCCAGCAGCTTAGTCGGGTTCGCCTACGAGCAGTACTTC. Residues: CASSLVGFAYEQYF.

This chain uses TRBV28 with TRBJ1-2; 8 positions match TRBD1. Germline values: CDR1 MDHEN, CDR2 SYDVKM. The CDR3 contains 15 residues. With V trimmed by 7 bases and J by 8 bases, 15 bases remained unmatched. CDR3: CASNPTTGATGGYTF. The CDR3 nucleotides are TGTGCCAGCAACCCAACGACAGGGGCCACCGGGGGCTACACCTTC.

The chain couples TRBV7-3 to TRBJ2-3, with 8 bases lining up with TRBD2. CDR3 length: 16 residues. The V and J ends lost 0 bases and 6 bases, in that order; junction bases with no gene match: 8. Germline CDR1 SGHTA, CDR2 FQGTGA. The CDR3 coding sequence is TGTGCCAGCAGCTTAACTGCGGGGGGCAGACGGGATACGCAGTATTTT. This encodes CASSLTAGGRRDTQYF.

V and J are TRBV7-6 and TRBJ2-2; tentatively, D is TRBD1 (5 bases). Germline assignment: CDR1 SGHVS and CDR2 FNYEAQ. Trimming left V 5 bases short and J 0 bases short, with 10 bases between. CDR3 length equals 15 residues. The CDR3 DNA sequence: TGTGCCAGCAGCAAACAGGTTACGAACACCGGGGAGCTGTTTTTT. Its translation is CASSKQVTNTGELFF.

The V call is TRBV5-4, the J call TRBJ2-6; D is undetermined. The CDR3 runs 16 residues. Trimming pared 0 bases from V and 3 bases from J, leaving 10 bases between. The germline gives CDR1 SGHNT, CDR2 YYREEE (reference sequence). CDR3 in amino acids: CASSLDSHIGANVLTF. In DNA form, the CDR3 reads TGTGCCAGCAGCTTGGACAGCCATATTGGGGCCAACGTCCTGACTTTC. Supplemented by reference TRBV5-4 and TRBJ2-6, the full variable domain reads ETGVTQSPTHLIKTRGQQVTLRCSSQSGHNTVSWYQQALGQGPQFIFQYYREEENGRGNFPPRFSGLQFPNYSSELNVNALELDDSALYLCASSLDSHIGANVLTFGAGSRLTVL.

Worth noting for this clone: This sample also contains other DNA sequences that code for the same CDR3. The V and J genes are TRBV5-1 and TRBJ2-3; no clear D. Trimming removed 1 base from V and 1 base from J, with 7 bases in between. Germline loops: CDR1 SGHRS, CDR2 YFSETQ. This CDR3 has 14 amino acids. CDR3 region: CASSLSGGTDTQYF. The CDR3 DNA follows: TGCGCCAGCAGCTTGTCAGGCGGCACAGATACGCAGTATTTT.

The CDR3 sequence: CASSVSGSDEQFF. The DNA for the CDR3 is TGTGCCAGCAGTGTGAGCGGGAGCGATGAGCAGTTCTTC. V is TRBV6-5 and J is TRBJ2-1, with TRBD2 matching over 8 bases. Germline-derived CDR1 and CDR2 are MNHEY and SVGAGI. Germline trimming cut 5 bases from V and 8 bases from J; bases unmatched to any gene: 5. The CDR3 has 13 amino acids.

This clone was found once. The chain has TRBV5-1 and TRBJ2-5, with D hard to call. TRBJ2-7 explains the end of the DNA better; the J call may be wrong. Per germline, CDR1 SGHRS and CDR2 YFSETQ. The CDR3 runs to 14 residues. This CDR3 is CASSPSTGGYEQYF. The CDR3 region has the DNA TGCGCCAGCAGCCCAAGCACCGGCGGCTACGAGCAGTACTTC.

The genes are TRBV27 and TRBJ2-7; D is ambiguous. V was cut by 3 bases and J by 0 bases, with 6 bases left in between. The CDR3 consists of 13 residues. Germline-derived CDR1 and CDR2 are MNHEY and SMNVEV (reference sequence). The DNA for the CDR3 is TGTGCCAGCAGTTTCCCCAGCTCCTACGAGCAGTACTTC. Translating it yields CASSFPSSYEQYF.

The chain has TRBV13 and TRBJ2-3; weak D call: TRBD2 (6 bases). Between the trimmed V and J ends, which lost 10 bases and 4 bases, there was a span of 27 bases. The CDR3 has 17 residues. Germline V gene sequence: CDR1 PRHDT, CDR2 FYEKMQ (reference sequence). CDR3 protein: CANPTGDAGSCSDTQYF. The CDR3 nucleotides are TGTGCCAACCCTACTGGGGACGCGGGAAGTTGCTCAGATACGCAGTATTTT. The full variable domain, its missing parts supplied by reference TRBV13 and TRBJ2-3, is AAGVIQSPRHLIKEKRETATLKCYPIPRHDTVYWYQQGPGQDPQFLISFYEKMQSDKGSIPDRFSAQQFSDYHSELNMSSLELGDSALYFCANPTGDAGSCSDTQYFGPGTRLTVL.

J is TRBJ2-6 and V is TRBV10-3, with 8 bases lining up with TRBD1. This CDR3 region has 19 residues. The V gene end was trimmed by 4 bases and the J gene end by 0 bases; junction bases not matched to a gene: 11. Germline CDR1 and CDR2: ENHRY and SYGVKD. The CDR3 protein is CAISGSPGQASSGANVLTF. The CDR3 DNA reads as TGTGCCATCAGTGGTAGTCCGGGACAGGCGAGCTCTGGGGCCAACGTCCTGACTTTC.